The 18 T cell receptor beta chains in this list originate from one sample, sequenced in a study of blood T cell repertoires in COVID-19. Sequencing used immunoSEQ multiplex PCR; TCRdb keeps in-frame clones, though not all of them. Of fewer than 300,000 clones detected, approximately 84% appear once; the ten largest clones hold 15% to 18%. Sample: peripheral blood. Source of these receptors: a person aged 65 to 85 with COVID-19, enrolled during active disease.

J is TRBJ2-1 and V is TRBV3-1 (or the pseudogene TRBV3-2), with 9 nucleotides matching TRBD2. The CDR3 extends over 16 amino acids. CDR1 and CDR2 from the germline V gene are LGHDT and YNNKEL (reference sequence). J was trimmed by 2 bases and V by 4 bases; bases with no gene match: 6. The CDR3 coding sequence is TGTGCCAGCAGCCCCCTACTAGCGGGCGCCTACAATGAGCAGTTCTTC. Translating gives CASSPLLAGAYNEQFF.

In DNA form, the CDR3 reads TGCGCCAGCAGCCAAGAGGAGGGCGCTGAAGCTTTCTTT. Translation gives CASSQEEGAEAFF. V and J are TRBV4-1 and TRBJ1-1; the D is unclear. The V gene lost 0 bases and the J gene lost 6 bases, with 8 bases spanning the gap. This CDR3 is built from 13 residues. Germline V lookup: CDR1 MGHRA, CDR2 YSYEKL.

Only a few counts were recorded for this clone. Within the sample, other DNA sequences also encode this same CDR3. The rearrangement links TRBV29-1 to TRBJ2-1, with TRBD2 matching 9 bases. This CDR3 region has 13 residues. Trimming at V came to 4 bases and at J to 3 bases, leaving 1 base not matched to a gene. Looked up from germline, CDR1 is SQVTM and CDR2 is ANQGSEA. This chain's CDR3 is CSVGGRDYNEQFF. In DNA, the CDR3 is TGCAGCGTTGGCGGGAGGGACTACAATGAGCAGTTCTTC.

V is TRBV7-2 and J is TRBJ1-1; possible D gene TRBD1, 6 bases. The V end was cut by 6 bases, the J end by 0 bases, with 8 bases between. The CDR3 runs 13 residues. CDR1 is SGHTA and CDR2 is FQGNSA in the germline V gene. CDR3 sequence reads: CASSRDMNTEAFF. CDR3 bases: TGTGCCAGCAGTCGGGACATGAACACTGAAGCTTTCTTT.

The chain recombines TRBV9 with TRBJ2-5, with TRBD2 identical over 8 bases. Germline V gene sequence: CDR1 SGDLS, CDR2 YYNGEE. With V trimmed by 4 bases and J by 0 bases, 11 bases remained unmatched. The CDR3 is 17 amino acids. The CDR3, as DNA: TGTGCCAGCAGCCCACGGGGTAGCGGGGAGTACCAAGAGACCCAGTACTTC. Residues: CASSPRGSGEYQETQYF.

This clone came up a few times. The chain couples TRBV5-4 to TRBJ2-7; D is possibly TRBD2 (6 bases). The CDR3 loop spans 14 amino acids. V gave up 4 bases and J gave up 0 bases, with 11 bases separating them. In germline, CDR1 is SGHNT, CDR2 YYREEE (reference sequence). This chain's CDR3 is CASSGGTNSYEQYF. As DNA, the CDR3 is TGTGCCAGCAGCGGCGGGACCAACTCCTACGAGCAGTACTTC. Drawing the rest from reference TRBV5-4 and TRBJ2-7, the complete variable domain is ETGVTQSPTHLIKTRGQQVTLRCSSQSGHNTVSWYQQALGQGPQFIFQYYREEENGRGNFPPRFSGLQFPNYSSELNVNALELDDSALYLCASSGGTNSYEQYFGPGTRLTVT.

The rearrangement uses TRBV6-5 and TRBJ2-5; tentative D call: TRBD1 (7 bases). V was cut by 6 bases and J by 5 bases, with 19 bases left in between. Germline CDR1 MNHEY, CDR2 SVGAGI. The CDR3 loop spans 15 amino acids. CDR3 protein: CASRSTRGTGETQYF. The CDR3 DNA sequence: TGTGCCAGCAGATCTACCAGGGGGACTGGGGAGACCCAGTACTTC.

This clone is a singleton in its sample. The gene calls are TRBV5-6 and TRBJ1-4; tentatively, D is TRBD1 (5 bases). Deletions cut 2 bases from V and 4 bases from J, with 15 bases between. The CDR3 extends over 16 amino acids. Germline loops: CDR1 SGHDT, CDR2 YYEEEE. The CDR3 is CASSFYSQGGNEKLFF. The CDR3 DNA is TGTGCCAGCAGCTTTTATTCCCAGGGTGGTAATGAAAAACTGTTTTTT.

The V and J genes are TRBV18 and TRBJ2-5; 7 bases match TRBD2. Germline V gene lookup returns CDR1 KGHSH and CDR2 LQKENI. The CDR3 spans 16 residues. V lost 3 bases and J lost 1; bases outside the gene matches: 8. DNA for the CDR3: TGTGCCAGCTCACCCCTGGGGGGGGACTCCCAAGAGACCCAGTACTTC. Amino acid sequence: CASSPLGGDSQETQYF.

This clone was seen only once. The V and J genes are TRBV16 and TRBJ1-1, with D possibly TRBD1 on 6 matching bases. This CDR3 contains 14 residues. CDR1 and CDR2 from the germline V gene are KGHSY and FQNENV. Trimming pared 4 bases from V and 1 base from J, leaving 10 bases between. The CDR3 DNA is TGTGCCAGCAGCCCAGGGGTTAAGAACACTGAAGCTTTCTTT. Its translation: CASSPGVKNTEAFF.

J is TRBJ2-1 and V is TRBV7-3; TRBD1 aligns across 10 bases. The length of the CDR3 is 14 residues. V dropped 5 bases and J dropped 7; count of bases not matched to a gene: 5. Germline CDR1 is SGHTA and CDR2 is FQGTGA. The CDR3 sequence: CASSPTGGLNEQFF. CDR3 bases: TGTGCCAGCAGCCCGACAGGGGGCTTAAATGAGCAGTTCTTC.

The genes are TRBV7-2 and TRBJ2-2, with D unclear. The CDR3 loop spans 13 amino acids. CDR1 and CDR2 from the germline V gene are SGHTA and FQGNSA. The V and J ends lost 1 base and 9 bases respectively, with 9 bases between them. The CDR3, as DNA: TGTGCCAGCAGCTTAGTGCCGCGCCGGGAGCTGTTTTTT. Its protein product is CASSLVPRRELFF.

J is TRBJ2-4 and V is TRBV2; 7 nucleotides agree with TRBD2. V lost 2 bases, J lost 0 bases, and 4 bases stayed unmatched. CDR1 and CDR2 from the germline V gene are SNHLY and FYNNEI. The CDR3 has 16 amino acids. The CDR3 loop is CASSESLAVAKNIQYF. CDR3 bases: TGTGCCAGCAGTGAAAGTCTAGCGGTAGCCAAAAACATTCAGTACTTC.

This clone was recorded only once. This chain's CDR3 is CASGAGAGNTEAFF. The CDR3 nucleotides read TGCGCCTCCGGCGCGGGGGCGGGAAACACTGAAGCTTTCTTT. The V gene is TRBV5-1, the J gene TRBJ1-1; maybe TRBD1 (6 bases). V lost 10 bases, J lost 2 bases, and 18 bases lay in between. This CDR3 contains 14 residues. CDR1 SGHRS and CDR2 YFSETQ come from the germline V gene. Full variable domain (rest looked up from reference TRBV5-1 and TRBJ1-1): KAGVTQTPRYLIKTRGQQVTLSCSPISGHRSVSWYQQTPGQGLQFLFEYFSETQRNKGNFPGRFSGRQFSNSRSEMNVSTLELGDSALYLCASGAGAGNTEAFFGQGTRLTVV.

The chain uses TRBV6-5 and TRBJ1-5; D is unclear. The CDR3 has 13 amino acids. Trimming shortened V by 2 bases and J by 7 bases, and 9 bases separated the two germline ends. Germline values: CDR1 MNHEY, CDR2 SVGAGI. The CDR3, as DNA: TGTGCCAGCAGTTACAGTAGATCCCAGCCCCAGCATTTT. Protein sequence: CASSYSRSQPQHF.

This chain connects TRBV28 to TRBJ1-1; D uncertain. The CDR3 length is 14 residues. Germline CDR1 MDHEN, CDR2 SYDVKM. Trimming took off 8 bases at V and 1 base at J, with 14 bases between the two ends. The CDR3 DNA follows: TGTGCCAGCGGGATCGGGGTTGCGAACACTGAAGCTTTCTTT. It specifies CASGIGVANTEAFF. The whole variable domain, remainder taken from reference TRBV28 and TRBJ1-1, is DVKVTQSSRYLVKRTGEKVFLECVQDMDHENMFWYRQDPGLGLRLIYFSYDVKMKEKGDIPEGYSVSREKKERFSLILESASTNQTSMYLCASGIGVANTEAFFGQGTRLTVV.

The chain carries TRBV12-3 or TRBV12-4 and TRBJ1-2; the D is unclear. This CDR3 has 13 residues. Trimming stripped 3 bases from V and 7 bases from J, with 12 bases between. The CDR3, as DNA: TGTGCCAGCAGTTTTTTTGGAGGAGGTGGCTACACCTTC. The encoded protein is CASSFFGGGGYTF.

CDR3 nucleotide sequence: TGTGCCAGCTCACAAGGGACAGGCGATCAGCCCCAGCATTTT. Protein product: CASSQGTGDQPQHF. J is TRBJ1-5 and V is TRBV18; 8 bases map to TRBD1. The J segment lost 5 bases and the V segment lost 4 bases, leaving 4 bases of the junction unmatched. The CDR3 runs 14 residues. Germline V gene sequence: CDR1 KGHSH, CDR2 LQKENI.